This T cell receptor beta chain was sequenced during a study of blood T cell repertoires in COVID-19. Across the whole study: There were acute and convalescent COVID-19 samples, and they came from the United States, Italy and Spain.

In the authors' methods: Researchers report that nucleated cell counts were estimated from reference gene primer amplification. Some clones are missing from TCRdb's copy, which holds only in-frame ones; the method was immunoSEQ multiplex PCR. V, J and clone size were drawn from that table, and D and trimming were deduced from the DNA. Counted here are approximately 36,000 clones, about 88% occurring once; the ten biggest clones make up around 2.4%. The CDR3 spans 13 residues. Trimming removed 3 bases from V and 8 bases from J, with 10 bases in between. Germline-derived CDR1 and CDR2 are MNHNS and SASEGT. This clone was recorded only once.

Sequenced: peripheral blood. The sequence was obtained from a human donor in a cohort sampled during active COVID-19. The J gene is TRBJ1-4, the V gene TRBV6-1; TRBD1 might be the D (5 bases). The CDR3 nucleotides are TGTGCCAGCAGTGATGGGGCCTCAGAAAAACTGTTTTTT. This encodes CASSDGASEKLFF.